The next 4 T cell receptor beta chains were all read from a single sample in a study of post-analysis software for immune sequencing data. Study results and caveats: The study found TRBV5-6, TRBV5-1 and TRBV20-1 among a handful of TRBV segments more frequent in patients than controls.

Their target antigens are unknown. Tagging with unique molecular identifiers was a feature of the TCR beta cDNA libraries. TCRdb fed the PCR reads into MiXCR, producing one record per CDR3 protein. The sample has about 460,000 distinct CDR3 sequences, roughly 45% seen once. The sample was blood. These receptor sequences come from a girl aged 10 to 17 with multiple sclerosis.

This rearrangement joins TRBV6-5 to TRBJ1-1, with D uncertain. Germline V CDR1 and CDR2: MNHEY, SVGAGI. V lost 8 bases and J 1 base, leaving 14 bases between the germline ends. The CDR3 runs 14 residues. CDR3 coding DNA: TGTGCCAGCCATCGGGGTTGGGAGAACACTGAAGCTTTCTTT. Translation gives CASHRGWENTEAFF.

V usage is TRBV20-1 and J usage is TRBJ2-5; a possible D gene is TRBD2 (6 bases). Looked up from germline, CDR1 is DFQATT and CDR2 is SNEGSKA (reference sequence). V shed 6 bases and J shed 11 bases, with 31 bases lying between them. This CDR3 region has 16 residues. The CDR3 region has the DNA TGCAGTGCCCTAGCCCCATCGACTAGGCCGTACTCTGGGCAGTACTTC. The encoded protein is CSALAPSTRPYSGQYF.

The rearrangement links TRBV27 to TRBJ2-3, with a weak D call TRBD1 (6 bases). The length of the CDR3 is 14 residues. V was pared by 0 bases and J by 6 bases, with 10 bases between. Per the germline V gene, CDR1 is MNHEY and CDR2 is SMNVEV (reference sequence). The CDR3 DNA sequence: TGTGCCAGCAGTTTATCCCACAGGGAGGATACGCAGTATTTT. Its translation: CASSLSHREDTQYF.

This chain joins TRBV3-1 and TRBJ1-2; tentative D call: TRBD1 (6 bases). Germline V CDR1 and CDR2: LGHDT, YNNKEL (reference sequence). V was cut by 0 bases and J by 4 bases, with 12 bases left in between. The length of the CDR3 is 15 residues. DNA of the CDR3: TGTGCCAGCAGCCAAGATGCGGGGGCAGGCTATGGCTACACCTTC. Amino acid sequence: CASSQDAGAGYGYTF.